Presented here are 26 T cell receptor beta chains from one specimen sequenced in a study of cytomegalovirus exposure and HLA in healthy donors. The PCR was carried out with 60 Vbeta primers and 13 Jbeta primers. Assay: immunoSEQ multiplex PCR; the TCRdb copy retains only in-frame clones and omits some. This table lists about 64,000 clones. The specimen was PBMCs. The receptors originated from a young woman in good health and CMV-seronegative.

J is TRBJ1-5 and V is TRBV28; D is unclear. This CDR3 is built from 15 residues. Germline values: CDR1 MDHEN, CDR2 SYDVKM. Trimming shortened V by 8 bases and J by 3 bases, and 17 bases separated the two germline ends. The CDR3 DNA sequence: TGTGCCAGCCGGCTCGAGGAAAGTATCAATCAGCCCCAGCATTTT. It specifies CASRLEESINQPQHF. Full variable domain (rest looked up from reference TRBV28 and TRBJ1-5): DVKVTQSSRYLVKRTGEKVFLECVQDMDHENMFWYRQDPGLGLRLIYFSYDVKMKEKGDIPEGYSVSREKKERFSLILESASTNQTSMYLCASRLEESINQPQHFGDGTRLSIL.

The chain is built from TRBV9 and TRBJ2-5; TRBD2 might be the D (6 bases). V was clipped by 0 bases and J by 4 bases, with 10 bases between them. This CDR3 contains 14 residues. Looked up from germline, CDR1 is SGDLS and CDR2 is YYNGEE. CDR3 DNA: TGTGCCAGCAGCGTAGGCACTAGCCCAGAGACCCAGTACTTC. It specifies CASSVGTSPETQYF.

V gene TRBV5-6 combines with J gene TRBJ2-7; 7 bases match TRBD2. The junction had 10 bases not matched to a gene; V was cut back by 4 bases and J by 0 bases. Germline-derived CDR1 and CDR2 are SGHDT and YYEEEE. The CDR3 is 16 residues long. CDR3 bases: TGTGCCAGCAGCCTTAGCGGGTCGCCAGACTCCTACGAGCAGTACTTC. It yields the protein CASSLSGSPDSYEQYF.

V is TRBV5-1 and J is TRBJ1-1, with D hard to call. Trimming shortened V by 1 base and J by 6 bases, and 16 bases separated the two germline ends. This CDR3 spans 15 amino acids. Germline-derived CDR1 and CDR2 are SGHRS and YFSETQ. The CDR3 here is CASSLPYSPRAEAFF. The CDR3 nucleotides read TGCGCCAGCAGCTTGCCTTATTCCCCTCGGGCTGAAGCTTTCTTT.

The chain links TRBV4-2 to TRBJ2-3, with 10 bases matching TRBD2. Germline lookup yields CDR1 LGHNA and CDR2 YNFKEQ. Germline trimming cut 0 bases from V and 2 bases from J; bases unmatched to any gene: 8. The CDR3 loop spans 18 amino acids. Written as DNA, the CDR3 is TGTGCCAGCAGCCAAGAGGGGAGAAGCGGGGGGGTCACAGATACGCAGTATTTT. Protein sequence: CASSQEGRSGGVTDTQYF.

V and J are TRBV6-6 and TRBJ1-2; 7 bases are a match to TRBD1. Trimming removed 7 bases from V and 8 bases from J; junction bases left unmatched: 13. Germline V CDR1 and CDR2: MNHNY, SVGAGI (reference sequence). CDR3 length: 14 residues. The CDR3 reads CASIQGYGLLGYTF. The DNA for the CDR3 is TGTGCCAGCATACAGGGGTATGGACTTCTGGGCTACACCTTC.

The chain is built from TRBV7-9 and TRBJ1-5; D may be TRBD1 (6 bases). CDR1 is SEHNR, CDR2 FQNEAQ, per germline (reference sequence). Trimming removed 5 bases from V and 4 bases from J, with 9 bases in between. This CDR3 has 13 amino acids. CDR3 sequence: CASSKGQNQPQHF. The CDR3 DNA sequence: TGTGCCAGCAGCAAAGGACAGAATCAGCCCCAGCATTTT. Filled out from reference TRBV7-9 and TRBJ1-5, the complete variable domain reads DTGVSQNPRHKITKRGQNVTFRCDPISEHNRLYWYRQTLGQGPEFLTYFQNEAQLEKSRLLSDRFSAERPKGSFSTLEIQRTEQGDSAMYLCASSKGQNQPQHFGDGTRLSIL.

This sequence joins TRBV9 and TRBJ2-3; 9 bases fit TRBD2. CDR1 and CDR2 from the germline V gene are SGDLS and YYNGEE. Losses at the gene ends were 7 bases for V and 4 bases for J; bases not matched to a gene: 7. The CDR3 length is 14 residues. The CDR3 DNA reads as TGTGCCAGCGACTTAGCGGGAGTCCCAGATACGCAGTATTTT. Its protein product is CASDLAGVPDTQYF.

CDR3 in DNA: TGCGCCAGCAGCCAAGCCCTCGGGCGGCCCGGCGGGGAAGCTTTCTTT. Amino acid sequence: CASSQALGRPGGEAFF. The chain couples TRBV4-1 to TRBJ1-1, with D hard to call. The CDR3 spans 16 residues. CDR1 is MGHRA and CDR2 is YSYEKL in the germline V gene. V lost 1 base and J lost 8, with 20 bases in between.

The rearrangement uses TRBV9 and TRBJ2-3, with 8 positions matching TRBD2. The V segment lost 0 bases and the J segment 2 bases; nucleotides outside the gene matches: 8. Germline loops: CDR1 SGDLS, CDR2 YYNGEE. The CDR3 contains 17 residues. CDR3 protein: CASSVEVSGGITDTQYF. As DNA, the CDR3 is TGTGCCAGCAGCGTAGAAGTATCGGGGGGGATCACAGATACGCAGTATTTT.

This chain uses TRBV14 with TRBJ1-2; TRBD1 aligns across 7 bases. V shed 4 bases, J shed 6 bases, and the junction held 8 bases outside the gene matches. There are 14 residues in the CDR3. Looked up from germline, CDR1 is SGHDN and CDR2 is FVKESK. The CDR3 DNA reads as TGTGCCAGCAGCCGACTTGGAGGGGGCGATGGCTACACCTTC. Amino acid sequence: CASSRLGGGDGYTF.

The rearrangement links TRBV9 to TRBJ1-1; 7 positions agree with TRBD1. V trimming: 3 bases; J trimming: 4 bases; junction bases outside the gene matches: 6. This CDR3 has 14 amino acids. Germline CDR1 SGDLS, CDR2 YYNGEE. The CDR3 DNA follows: TGTGCCAGCAGCGGAACAGGGGCGATCACTGAAGCTTTCTTT. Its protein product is CASSGTGAITEAFF.

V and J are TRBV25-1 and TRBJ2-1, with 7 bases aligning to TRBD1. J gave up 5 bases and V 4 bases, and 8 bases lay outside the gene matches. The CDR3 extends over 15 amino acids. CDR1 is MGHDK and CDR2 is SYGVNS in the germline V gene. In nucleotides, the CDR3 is TGTGCCAGCAGTGGAGACAGGGCCTCGGACAATGAGCAGTTCTTC. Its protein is CASSGDRASDNEQFF.

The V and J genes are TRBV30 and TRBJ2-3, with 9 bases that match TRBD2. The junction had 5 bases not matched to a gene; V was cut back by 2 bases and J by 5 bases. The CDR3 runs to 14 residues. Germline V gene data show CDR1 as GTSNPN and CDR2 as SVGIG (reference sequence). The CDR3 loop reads CAWSRGGGGDTQYF. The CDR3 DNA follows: TGTGCCTGGAGTAGGGGCGGGGGGGGAGATACGCAGTATTTT.

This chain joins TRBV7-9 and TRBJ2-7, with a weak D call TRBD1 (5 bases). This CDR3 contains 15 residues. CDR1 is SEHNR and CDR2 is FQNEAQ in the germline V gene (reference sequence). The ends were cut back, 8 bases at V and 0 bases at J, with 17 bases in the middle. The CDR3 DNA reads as TGTGCCAGCGCCAAATCTGGGGCCTACTCCTACGAGCAGTACTTC. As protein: CASAKSGAYSYEQYF.

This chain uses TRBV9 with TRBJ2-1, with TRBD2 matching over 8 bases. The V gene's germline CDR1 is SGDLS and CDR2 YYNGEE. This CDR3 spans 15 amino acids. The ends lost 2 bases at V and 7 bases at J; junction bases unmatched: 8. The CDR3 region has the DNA TGTGCCAGCAGCGTTCAGCGGGAGTTGGAGAATGAGCAGTTCTTC. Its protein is CASSVQRELENEQFF.

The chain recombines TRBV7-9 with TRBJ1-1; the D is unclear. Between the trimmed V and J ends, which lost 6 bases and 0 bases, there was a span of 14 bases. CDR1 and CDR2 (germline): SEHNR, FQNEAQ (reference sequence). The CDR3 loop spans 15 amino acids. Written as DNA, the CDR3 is TGTGCCAGCAGAACGCCCGGGGTCATGAACACTGAAGCTTTCTTT. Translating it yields CASRTPGVMNTEAFF.

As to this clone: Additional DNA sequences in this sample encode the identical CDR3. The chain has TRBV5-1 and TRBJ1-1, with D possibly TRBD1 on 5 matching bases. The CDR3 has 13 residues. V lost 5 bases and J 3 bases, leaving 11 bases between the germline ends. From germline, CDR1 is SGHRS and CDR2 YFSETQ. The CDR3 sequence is CASSLGGDTEAFF. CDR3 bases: TGCGCCAGCAGTCTTGGGGGGGACACTGAAGCTTTCTTT.

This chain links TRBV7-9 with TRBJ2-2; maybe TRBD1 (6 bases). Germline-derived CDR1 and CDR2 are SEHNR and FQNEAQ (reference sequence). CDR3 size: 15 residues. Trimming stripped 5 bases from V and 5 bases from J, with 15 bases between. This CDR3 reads CASSTGTSWTGELFF. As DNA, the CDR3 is TGTGCCAGCAGCACAGGGACGAGCTGGACCGGGGAGCTGTTTTTT.

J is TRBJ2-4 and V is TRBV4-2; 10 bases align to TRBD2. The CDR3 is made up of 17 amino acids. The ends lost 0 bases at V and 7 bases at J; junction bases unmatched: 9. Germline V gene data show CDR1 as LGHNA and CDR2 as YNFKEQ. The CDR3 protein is CASSQDRASGGPNIQYF. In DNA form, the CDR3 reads TGTGCCAGCAGCCAAGACCGGGCTAGCGGGGGTCCGAACATTCAGTACTTC.

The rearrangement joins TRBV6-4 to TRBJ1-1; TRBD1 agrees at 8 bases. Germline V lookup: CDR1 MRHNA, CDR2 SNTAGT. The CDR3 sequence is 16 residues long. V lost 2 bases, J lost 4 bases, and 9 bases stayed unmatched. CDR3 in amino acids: CASSDKAGGLSTEAFF. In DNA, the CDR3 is TGTGCCAGCAGTGACAAGGCAGGGGGCCTCTCCACTGAAGCTTTCTTT.

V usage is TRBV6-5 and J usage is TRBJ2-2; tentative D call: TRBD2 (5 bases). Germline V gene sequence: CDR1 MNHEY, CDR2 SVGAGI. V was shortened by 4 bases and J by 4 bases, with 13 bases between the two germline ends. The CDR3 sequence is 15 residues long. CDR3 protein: CASSSGIGFTGELFF. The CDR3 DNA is TGTGCCAGCAGTTCCGGGATAGGGTTCACCGGGGAGCTGTTTTTT.

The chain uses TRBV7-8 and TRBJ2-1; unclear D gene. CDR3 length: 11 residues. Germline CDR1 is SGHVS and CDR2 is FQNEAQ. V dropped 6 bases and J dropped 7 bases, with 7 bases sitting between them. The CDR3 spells CASRGRNEQFF. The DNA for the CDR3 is TGTGCCAGCAGGGGCAGGAATGAGCAGTTCTTC.

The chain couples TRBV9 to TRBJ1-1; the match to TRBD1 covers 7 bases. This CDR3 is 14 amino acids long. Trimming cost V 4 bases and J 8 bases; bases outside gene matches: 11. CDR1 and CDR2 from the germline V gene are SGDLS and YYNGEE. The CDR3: CASSRDRVRSEAFF. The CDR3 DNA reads TGTGCCAGCAGCCGTGACAGGGTCCGATCCGAAGCTTTCTTT.

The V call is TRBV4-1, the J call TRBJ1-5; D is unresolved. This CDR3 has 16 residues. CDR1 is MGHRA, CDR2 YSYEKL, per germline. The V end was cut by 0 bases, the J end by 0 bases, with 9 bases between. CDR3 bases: TGCGCCAGCAGCCAAGAGAGGATGAGTAGCAATCAGCCCCAGCATTTT. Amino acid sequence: CASSQERMSSNQPQHF.

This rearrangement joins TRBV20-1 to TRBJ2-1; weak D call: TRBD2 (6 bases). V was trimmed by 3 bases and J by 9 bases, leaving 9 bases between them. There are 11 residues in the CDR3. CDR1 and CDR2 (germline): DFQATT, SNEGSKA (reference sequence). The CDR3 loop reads CSARTSTEQFF. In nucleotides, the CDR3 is TGCAGTGCTAGGACTAGTACTGAGCAGTTCTTC.